Listed here are 27 T cell receptor beta chains from one sample, sequenced in a study of T cells in Graves' hyperthyroidism and ophthalmopathy. Using RNA transcripts as the source, TCR beta CDR3 regions were amplified. Carried out on the TCR CDR3, a first-round RT-PCR used the HTBI primer set. TCRdb reprocessed the multiplex PCR reads via MiXCR and lists one record per CDR3 protein. The sample contains some 380,000 distinct CDR3 sequences, approximately 12% of which appear only once. Material: blood. These receptors were collected from a man aged 25-40 years with Graves' hyperthyroidism that later progressed to Graves' ophthalmopathy.

This clonotype was found many times. This chain joins TRBV29-1 and TRBJ1-4; D gene uncertain. Germline V lookup: CDR1 SQVTM, CDR2 ANQGSEA. The CDR3 sequence is 13 residues long. With 4 bases removed from V and 6 bases from J, the gap between germline ends came to 12 bases. CDR3 coding DNA: TGCAGCGTTGCGAGGACGGAGGATGAAAAACTGTTTTTT. This sequence encodes CSVARTEDEKLFF.

The table lists this clonotype with many counts. This chain connects TRBV2 to TRBJ1-2; D is uncertain. Trimming removed 9 bases at V and 5 bases at J, with 13 bases between. Germline CDR1 reads SNHLY; CDR2 reads FYNNEI. The CDR3 extends over 12 amino acids. CDR3 nucleotides: TGTGCCAGGAAGACCGCCCTTTATGGCTACACCTTC. This gives the protein CARKTALYGYTF.

This clonotype was recorded many times. The chain uses TRBV7-9 and TRBJ2-5; D might be TRBD2 (5 bases). Germline V CDR1 and CDR2: SEHNR, FQNEAQ (reference sequence). The CDR3 has 17 residues. V lost 1 base and J 3 bases, leaving 18 bases between the germline ends. In DNA, the CDR3 is TGTGCCAGCAGCTTAGTCCGGGAATTCATTGGGGAAGAGACCCAGTACTTC. This translates into CASSLVREFIGEETQYF. Filled out from reference TRBV7-9 and TRBJ2-5, the complete variable domain reads DTGVSQNPRHKITKRGQNVTFRCDPISEHNRLYWYRQTLGQGPEFLTYFQNEAQLEKSRLLSDRFSAERPKGSFSTLEIQRTEQGDSAMYLCASSLVREFIGEETQYFGPGTRLLVL.

There are a few counts of this clonotype. The chain uses TRBV11-3 and TRBJ1-2, with D unclear. Germline V gene sequence: CDR1 SGHNT, CDR2 YENEEA. The CDR3 is 18 residues long. Deletions cut 3 bases from V and 0 bases from J, with 20 bases between. CDR3 in amino acids: CASSFRTSGDKANYGYTF. The CDR3 nucleotides read TGTGCCAGCAGCTTTAGGACCAGTGGGGATAAAGCTAACTATGGCTACACCTTC.

This clonotype has at least ten counts. This sequence joins TRBV28 and TRBJ2-1; D remains unclear. The CDR3 loop spans 15 amino acids. V lost 5 bases and J 0 bases, leaving 11 bases between the germline ends. Germline V gene data show CDR1 as MDHEN and CDR2 as SYDVKM. The CDR3 spells CASSLMGISYNEQFF. The CDR3 nucleotides are TGTGCCAGCAGTCTGATGGGGATCTCCTACAATGAGCAGTTCTTC.

This clonotype was counted many times. The CDR3 DNA follows: TGCGCCAGCAGCTTGGAAACAGGGGGGGAATATGGCTACACCTTC. Amino acid sequence: CASSLETGGEYGYTF. V is TRBV5-1 and J is TRBJ1-2; 8 bases match TRBD1. CDR3 length: 15 amino acids. V lost 0 bases to trimming and J lost 5 bases; unmatched junction nucleotides: 6. Germline V gives CDR1 SGHRS, CDR2 YFSETQ.

Comment on this clonotype: Since no conserved phenylalanine or tryptophan closes the CDR3, a read error is the likely cause. V and J are TRBV6-2 or TRBV6-3 and TRBJ1-2, with no clear D. The CDR3 runs to 13 residues. Germline lookup yields CDR1 MNHEY and CDR2 SVGEGT. The V end was cut by 6 bases, the J end by 5 bases, with 13 bases between. This CDR3 is CASSHTYAYGYTL. DNA of the CDR3: TGTGCCAGCAGCCATACATACGCTTATGGCTACACCCTC.

About this clonotype: Since a much larger clone is just one base distant, this may be a read error. V and J are TRBV5-4 and TRBJ1-1; TRBD1 matches 7 bases. This CDR3 is 14 amino acids long. CDR1 and CDR2 (germline): SGHNT, YYREEE (reference sequence). Unmatched junction bases numbered 7, after V lost 5 bases and J lost 3 bases. The DNA of the CDR3 is TGTGCCAGCAGTTTGACAGGGACGTACACTGAAGCTTTCTTT. This gives the protein CASSLTGTYTEAFF.

This chain joins TRBV29-1 and TRBJ1-1; no clear D gene. The germline V and J ends were trimmed by 2 bases and 1 base, with 5 bases remaining between them. The CDR3 sequence is 12 residues long. The germline gives CDR1 SQVTM, CDR2 ANQGSEA. The CDR3 region has the DNA TGCAGCGTTGAACATAAGAACACTGAAGCTTTCTTT. Translation: CSVEHKNTEAFF.

This clonotype has a count of ten or more. The chain joins TRBV5-1 to TRBJ1-1, with a weak D call TRBD1 (6 bases). CDR3 length: 16 residues. V was cut by 4 bases and J by 0 bases, with 16 bases left in between. Germline V gene sequence: CDR1 SGHRS, CDR2 YFSETQ. This CDR3 reads CASSLNKQGLNTEAFF. The CDR3 DNA sequence: TGCGCCAGCAGCCTAAATAAACAGGGATTGAACACTGAAGCTTTCTTT.

This clonotype was detected ten times or more. CDR3 loop: CASSLRQGASGANVLTF. The DNA of the CDR3 is TGTGCCAGCAGCTTAAGACAGGGGGCATCTGGGGCCAACGTCCTGACTTTC. The chain joins TRBV7-9 to TRBJ2-6; 10 nucleotides align to TRBD1. The CDR3 is 17 residues long. Germline assignment: CDR1 SEHNR and CDR2 FQNEAQ (reference sequence). The trim removed 2 bases at V and 1 base at J, leaving 2 bases unmatched.

In this sample, this clonotype turned up a few times. The V gene is TRBV20-1, the J gene TRBJ2-7, with D unclear. Trimming stripped 6 bases from V and 9 bases from J, with 21 bases between. This CDR3 is 13 amino acids long. Germline lookup yields CDR1 DFQATT and CDR2 SNEGSKA (reference sequence). The DNA of the CDR3 is TGCAGTGCCGTTAGGACGGCTGGAAATTGGCAGTACTTC. Its translation is CSAVRTAGNWQYF.

This clonotype was detected a few times. The genes are TRBV20-1 and TRBJ1-5; unclear D gene. Germline CDR1 DFQATT, CDR2 SNEGSKA (reference sequence). V gave up 1 base and J gave up 0 bases, with 10 bases separating them. CDR3 length: 15 amino acids. The CDR3 nucleotides read TGCAGTGCTAGAGTCCCGGGTAGTAGCAATCAGCCCCAGCATTTT. It codes for CSARVPGSSNQPQHF.

This clonotype was detected many times. The chain combines TRBV12-3 or TRBV12-4 with TRBJ1-2; TRBD1 matches 7 bases. V was pared by 2 bases and J by 4 bases, with 4 bases of the junction left unmatched. The CDR3 is made up of 14 amino acids. CDR3 sequence (DNA): TGTGCCAGCAGTTTACCAGGGGGAGGCTATGGCTACACCTTC. Protein product: CASSLPGGGYGYTF.

This clonotype came up a few times. This sequence joins TRBV20-1 and TRBJ2-3, with D perhaps matching TRBD2 (7 bases). The germline V and J ends were trimmed by 0 bases and 2 bases, with 15 bases remaining between them. The CDR3 extends over 16 amino acids. Germline lookup yields CDR1 DFQATT and CDR2 SNEGSKA (reference sequence). The CDR3 DNA sequence: TGCAGTGCTAGAGATGGGGCGGGGGCCCACACAGATACGCAGTATTTT. It encodes CSARDGAGAHTDTQYF.

Many counts were recorded for this clonotype. The gene calls are TRBV28 and TRBJ1-4; 8 bases line up with TRBD1. Looked up from germline, CDR1 is MDHEN and CDR2 is SYDVKM. Unmatched junction bases numbered 8, after V lost 3 bases and J lost 8 bases. CDR3 length: 15 amino acids. The CDR3 spells CASSFRTGREEKLFF. The CDR3 bases are TGTGCCAGCAGTTTTAGGACAGGGAGAGAAGAAAAACTGTTTTTT.

V is TRBV11-2 and J is TRBJ2-5, with 8 bases fitting TRBD2. The germline CDR1 and CDR2 sequences are SGHAT and FQNNGV. Losses at the gene ends were 5 bases for V and 5 bases for J; bases not matched to a gene: 1. The CDR3 is 12 amino acids. The chain's CDR3 is CASSGTRETQYF. DNA of the CDR3: TGTGCCAGCAGCGGGACTAGGGAGACCCAGTACTTC.

Ten or more counts support this clonotype. This chain links TRBV6-6 with TRBJ1-1; D not resolved. This CDR3 contains 17 residues. The V gene's germline CDR1 is MNHNY and CDR2 SVGAGI (reference sequence). Trimming took off 0 bases at V and 0 bases at J, with 14 bases between the two ends. The CDR3 DNA reads TGTGCCAGCAGTTACTCGAGTCAGCCCAGCGTGAACACTGAAGCTTTCTTT. It encodes CASSYSSQPSVNTEAFF.

Notes on this clonotype: The junction does not match germline at one end; this may be a read error. The chain is built from TRBV27 and TRBJ2-3, with 7 bases fitting TRBD1. The CDR3 consists of 15 residues. Germline CDR1 is MNHEY and CDR2 is SMNVEV (reference sequence). CDR3 bases: TGTGCCAACAGTTCCGGGACAGCCGTCACAGATACGCAGTATTTT. It yields the protein CANSSGTAVTDTQYF.

Many counts were recorded for this clonotype. V usage is TRBV10-2 and J usage is TRBJ1-2, with D maybe TRBD1 (5 bases). With 6 bases removed from V and 5 bases from J, the gap between germline ends came to 22 bases. This CDR3 has 16 residues. CDR1 WSHSY and CDR2 SAAADI come from the germline V gene. The CDR3 protein is CASSATRDPIEYGYTF. CDR3 DNA sequence: TGCGCCAGCAGCGCCACCCGGGACCCGATAGAATATGGCTACACCTTC.

V usage is TRBV7-2 and J usage is TRBJ2-2; TRBD1 matches 9 bases. The CDR3 sequence is 16 residues long. Germline-derived CDR1 and CDR2 are SGHTA and FQGNSA. After removal of 4 bases from V and 0 bases from J, the junction contained 3 bases not matched to a gene. The CDR3 DNA reads TGTGCCAGCAGCTCACGACAGGGGGCGAACACCGGGGAGCTGTTTTTT. Translation: CASSSRQGANTGELFF. Together with reference TRBV7-2 and TRBJ2-2, the CDR3 gives the full variable domain: GAGVSQSPSNKVTEKGKDVELRCDPISGHTALYWYRQSLGQGLEFLIYFQGNSAPDKSGLPSDRFSAERTGGSVSTLTIQRTQQEDSAVYLCASSSRQGANTGELFFGEGSRLTVL.

This clonotype was observed many times. The J gene is TRBJ1-1, the V gene TRBV20-1; D perhaps matches TRBD1 (5 bases). Germline V gene sequence: CDR1 DFQATT, CDR2 SNEGSKA (reference sequence). CDR3 length: 14 amino acids. Trimming shortened V by 0 bases and J by 3 bases, and 11 bases separated the two germline ends. CDR3 coding DNA: TGCAGTGCTAGAGATATGGGGGGGTACACTGAAGCTTTCTTT. It encodes CSARDMGGYTEAFF.

This clonotype occurred many times. The chain links TRBV12-3 or TRBV12-4 to TRBJ1-3; a weak D match, TRBD1 (5 bases). This CDR3 region has 14 residues. Trimming took off 4 bases at V and 3 bases at J, with 10 bases between the two ends. CDR3 nucleotides: TGTGCCAGCAGTTCGGGACCGCTTGGAAACACCATATATTTT. This gives the protein CASSSGPLGNTIYF.

The chain uses TRBV4-1 and TRBJ2-3; D not resolved. The CDR3 extends over 12 amino acids. Trimming took 4 bases from V and 5 from J, leaving 7 bases between them. Germline-derived CDR1 and CDR2 are MGHRA and YSYEKL. This CDR3 is CASSPRLDTQYF. The CDR3, as DNA: TGCGCCAGCAGCCCCCGGCTAGATACGCAGTATTTT.

The chain combines TRBV7-9 with TRBJ2-7; D is perhaps TRBD1 (6 bases). CDR3 length: 11 residues. V lost 11 bases and J lost 4, with 12 bases in between. From germline, CDR1 is SEHNR and CDR2 FQNEAQ (reference sequence). The CDR3 DNA reads TGTGCCGCTCAGGGGTCTTACGAGCAGTACTTC. Translation: CAAQGSYEQYF.

Ten or more counts support this clonotype. This chain links TRBV4-1 with TRBJ2-7; no definite D call. Trimming removed 0 bases at V and 5 bases at J, with 5 bases between. Germline CDR1 is MGHRA and CDR2 is YSYEKL. This CDR3 comprises 12 residues. In DNA form, the CDR3 reads TGCGCCAGCAGCCAAGATGCCCACGAGCAGTACTTC. Translated: CASSQDAHEQYF.

The J gene is TRBJ2-7, the V gene TRBV7-6; D uncertain. The V end lost 1 base, the J end lost 5 bases, and 12 bases lay between the germline ends. Germline-derived CDR1 and CDR2 are SGHVS and FNYEAQ. This CDR3 comprises 14 residues. The CDR3: CASSLGDRRHEQYF. CDR3 DNA sequence: TGTGCCAGCAGCTTAGGGGATCGTCGTCACGAGCAGTACTTC.